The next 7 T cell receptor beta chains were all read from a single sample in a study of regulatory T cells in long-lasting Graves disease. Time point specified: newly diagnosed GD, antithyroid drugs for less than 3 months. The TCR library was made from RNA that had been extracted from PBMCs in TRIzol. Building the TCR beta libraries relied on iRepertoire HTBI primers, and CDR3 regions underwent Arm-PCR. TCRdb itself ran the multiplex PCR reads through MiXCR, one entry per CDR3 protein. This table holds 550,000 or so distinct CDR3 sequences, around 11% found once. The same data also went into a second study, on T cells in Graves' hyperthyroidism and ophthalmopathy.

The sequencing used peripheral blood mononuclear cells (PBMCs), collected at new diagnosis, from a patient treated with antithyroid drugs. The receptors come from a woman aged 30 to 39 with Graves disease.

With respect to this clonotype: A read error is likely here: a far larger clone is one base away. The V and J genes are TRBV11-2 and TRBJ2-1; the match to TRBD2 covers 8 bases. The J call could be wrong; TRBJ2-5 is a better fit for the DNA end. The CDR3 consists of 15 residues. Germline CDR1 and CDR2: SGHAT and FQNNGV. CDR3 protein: CTSSLPRGGRETQYF. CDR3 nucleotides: TGTACCAGCAGCCTCCCCCGGGGGGGCAGAGAGACCCAGTACTTC.

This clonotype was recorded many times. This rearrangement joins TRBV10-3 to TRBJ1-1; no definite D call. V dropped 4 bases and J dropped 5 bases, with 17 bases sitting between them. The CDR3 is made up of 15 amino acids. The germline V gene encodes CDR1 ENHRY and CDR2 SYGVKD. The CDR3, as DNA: TGTGCCATCAGTGGCACATTAATAGGGAGGACTGAAGCTTTCTTT. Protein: CAISGTLIGRTEAFF.

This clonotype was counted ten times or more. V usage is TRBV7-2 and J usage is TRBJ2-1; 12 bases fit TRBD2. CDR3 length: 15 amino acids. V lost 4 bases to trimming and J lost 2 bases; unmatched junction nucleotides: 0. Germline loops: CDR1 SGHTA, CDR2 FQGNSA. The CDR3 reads CASSWTSGTYNEQFF. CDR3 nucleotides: TGTGCCAGCAGCTGGACTAGCGGGACCTACAATGAGCAGTTCTTC.

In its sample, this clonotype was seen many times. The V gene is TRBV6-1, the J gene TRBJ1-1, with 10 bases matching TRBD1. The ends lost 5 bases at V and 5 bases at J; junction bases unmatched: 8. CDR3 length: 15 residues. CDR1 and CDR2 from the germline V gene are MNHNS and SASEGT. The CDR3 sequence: CASSRMTGGKTEAFF. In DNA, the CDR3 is TGTGCCAGCAGTAGAATGACAGGGGGCAAGACTGAAGCTTTCTTT.

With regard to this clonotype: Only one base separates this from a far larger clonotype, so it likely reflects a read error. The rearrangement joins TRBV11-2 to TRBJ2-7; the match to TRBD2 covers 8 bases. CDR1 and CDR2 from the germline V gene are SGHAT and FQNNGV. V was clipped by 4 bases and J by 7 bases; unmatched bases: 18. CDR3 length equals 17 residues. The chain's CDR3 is CASSSSHGGRPYNEQYF. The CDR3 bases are TGTGCCAGCAGCTCCAGTCATGGCGGGAGGCCCTACAATGAGCAGTACTTC.

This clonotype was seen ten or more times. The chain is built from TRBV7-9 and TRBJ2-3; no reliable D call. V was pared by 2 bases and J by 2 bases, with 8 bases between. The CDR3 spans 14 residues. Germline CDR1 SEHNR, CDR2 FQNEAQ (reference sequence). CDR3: CASSLSDSTDTQYF. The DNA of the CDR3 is TGTGCCAGCAGCTTATCCGACTCCACAGATACGCAGTATTTT.

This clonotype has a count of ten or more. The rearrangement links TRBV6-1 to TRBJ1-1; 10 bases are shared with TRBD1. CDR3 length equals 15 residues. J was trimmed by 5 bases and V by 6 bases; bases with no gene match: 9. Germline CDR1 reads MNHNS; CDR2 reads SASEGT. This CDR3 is CASRMTGGSGTEAFF. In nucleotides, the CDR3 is TGTGCCAGCAGGATGACAGGGGGCTCGGGTACTGAAGCTTTCTTT.